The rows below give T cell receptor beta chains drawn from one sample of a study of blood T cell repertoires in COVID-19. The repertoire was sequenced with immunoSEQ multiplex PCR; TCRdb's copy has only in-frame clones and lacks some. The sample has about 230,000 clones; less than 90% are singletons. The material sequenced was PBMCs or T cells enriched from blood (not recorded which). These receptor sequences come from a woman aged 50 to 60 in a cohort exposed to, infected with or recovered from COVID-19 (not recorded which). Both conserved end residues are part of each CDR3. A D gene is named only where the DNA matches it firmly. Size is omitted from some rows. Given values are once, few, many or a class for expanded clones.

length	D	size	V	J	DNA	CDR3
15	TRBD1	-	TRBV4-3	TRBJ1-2	TGCGCCAGCAGCCAAGATCTTGAGGGGGCGCAAGGCTACACCTTC	CASSQDLEGAQGYTF
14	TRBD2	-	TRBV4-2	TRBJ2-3	TGTGCCAGCGGACTTGCGGGGGGCGCAGATACGCAGTATTTT	CASGLAGGADTQYF
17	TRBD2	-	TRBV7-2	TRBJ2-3	TGTGCCAGCAGCTTAGATATACTAGCGGGGGGGCAAGATACGCAGTATTTT	CASSLDILAGGQDTQYF
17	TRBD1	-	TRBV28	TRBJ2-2	TGTGCCAGCAGTCCGGCCGGGACAGGGAAAGGAGCCGGGGAGCTGTTTTTT	CASSPAGTGKGAGELFF
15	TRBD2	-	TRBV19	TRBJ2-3	TGTGCCAGTAGTATAGAGCGGGGGGCGCCAGATACGCAGTATTTT	CASSIERGAPDTQYF
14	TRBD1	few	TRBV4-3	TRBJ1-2	TGCGCCAGCAGCCAGGGACAGGGGGTGGGTGGCTACACCTTC	CASSQGQGVGGYTF
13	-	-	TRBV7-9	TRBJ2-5	TGTGCCAGCAGCTTAAGCTCTTCTGAGACCCAGTACTTC	CASSLSSSETQYF
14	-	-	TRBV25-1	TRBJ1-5	TGTGCCAGCAGTGAACCCCACAGGGCCCAGCCCCAGCATTTT	CASSEPHRAQPQHF
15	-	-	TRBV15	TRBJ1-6	TGTGCCACCAGCAGAGCAGTGGAGTATAATTCACCCCTCCACTTT	CATSRAVEYNSPLHF
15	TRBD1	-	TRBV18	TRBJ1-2	TGTGCCAGCTCACCCCGGACAGGGTCTTACTATGGCTACACCTTC	CASSPRTGSYYGYTF
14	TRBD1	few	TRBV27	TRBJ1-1	TGTGCCAGCAACAGACAGGGCCCTAACACTGAAGCTTTCTTT	CASNRQGPNTEAFF
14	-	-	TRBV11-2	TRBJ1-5	TGTGCCAGCAGCTCTGGACTTAGCAATCAGCCCCAGCATTTT	CASSSGLSNQPQHF
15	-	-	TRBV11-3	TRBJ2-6	TGTGCCAGCAGCTTAGCCTACTCTGGGGCCAACGTCCTGACTTTC	CASSLAYSGANVLTF
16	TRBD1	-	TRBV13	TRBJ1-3	TGTGCCAGCAGCTTGGGGACAGGCAGCTCTGGAAACACCATATATTTT	CASSLGTGSSGNTIYF
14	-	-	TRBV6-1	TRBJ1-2	TGTGCCAGCAGTGAATATCGGACAGTGGATGGCTACACCTTC	CASSEYRTVDGYTF
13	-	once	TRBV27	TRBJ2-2	TGTGCCAGCACCCACCGTGGCGGAGGGGAGCTGTTTTTT	CASTHRGGGELFF
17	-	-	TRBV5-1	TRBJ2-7	TGCGCCAGCAGCTTGGTCGCTTGGTCCGGGAACTCCTACGAGCAGTACTTC	CASSLVAWSGNSYEQYF
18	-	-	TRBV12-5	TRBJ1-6	TGTGCTAGTGGTTTGGGTTGGACATCCGGTACCTATAATTCACCCCTCCACTTT	CASGLGWTSGTYNSPLHF
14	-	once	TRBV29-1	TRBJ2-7	TGCAGCGTTGAAGAGTGGACTGTAGGGGGCGAGCAGTACTTC	CSVEEWTVGGEQYF
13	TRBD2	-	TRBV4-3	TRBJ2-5	TGCGCCAGCAGCCAAGCGAACCGGGGGGGCCAGTACTTC	CASSQANRGGQYF
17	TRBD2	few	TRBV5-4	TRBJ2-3	TGTGCCAGCAGCCCCGGTGGGGCTAGCGGGGGAACAGATACGCAGTATTTT	CASSPGGASGGTDTQYF
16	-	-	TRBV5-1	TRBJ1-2	TGCGCCAGCAGCTTGACAAGGGGCATGGTTGAGTATGGCTACACCTTC	CASSLTRGMVEYGYTF
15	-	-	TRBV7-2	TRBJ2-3	TGTGCCAGCAGCTTAGAGCATTCGCGCACAGATACGCAGTATTTT	CASSLEHSRTDTQYF
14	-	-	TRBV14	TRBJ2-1	TGTGCCAGCAGCCAAGAGGCTAGCATCAATGAGCAGTTCTTC	CASSQEASINEQFF
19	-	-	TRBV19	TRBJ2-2	TGTGCCAGTAGTATAGGAGACAGGCGATACTACCCGAACACCGGGGAGCTGTTTTTT	CASSIGDRRYYPNTGELFF
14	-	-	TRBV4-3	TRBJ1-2	TGCGCCAGCAGCCAAGATTGGAACGGACAAGGCTACACCTTC	CASSQDWNGQGYTF
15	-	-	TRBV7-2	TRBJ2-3	TGTGCCAGCAGCCAACGGGACACCGACACAGATACGCAGTATTTT	CASSQRDTDTDTQYF
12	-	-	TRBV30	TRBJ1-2	TGTGCCTGGAGTGAGGACAGTCGTGGCTACACCTTC	CAWSEDSRGYTF